The 30 T cell receptor beta chains presented below share a single source sample, sequenced in a study of shared clonotypes between healthy human individuals. Assay used: immunoSEQ multiplex PCR; TCRdb lists only in-frame clones, some missing. The sample shows about 2.3 million clones, over 90% of them seen only once. The sample was naive CD4+ T cells from PBMCs. Stated subset: CD45RA+ positively selected. These receptors came from a man between 18 and 35 years old in good health. Some clones in this sample may be carry-over from other donors' samples.

The rearrangement joins TRBV29-1 to TRBJ2-3; weak D call: TRBD1 (6 bases). The CDR3 contains 14 residues. Between the trimmed V and J ends, which lost 8 bases and 0 bases, there was a span of 15 bases. CDR1 is SQVTM and CDR2 is ANQGSEA in the germline V gene. The CDR3 DNA is TGCAGCATCATGGGGGACATAAGCACAGATACGCAGTATTTT. This translates into CSIMGDISTDTQYF.

About this clone: This same CDR3 is encoded by further DNA sequences in the sample. The chain uses TRBV5-1 and TRBJ2-2, with a tentative D call TRBD2 (6 bases). In germline, CDR1 is SGHRS, CDR2 YFSETQ. CDR3 length equals 14 residues. Trimming removed 4 bases at V and 1 base at J, with 8 bases between. For the CDR3, the DNA is TGCGCCAGCAGCCTGGGGGGGAACACCGGGGAGCTGTTTTTT. This translates into CASSLGGNTGELFF.

The chain combines TRBV11-2 with TRBJ1-1; 7 positions agree with TRBD1. This CDR3 spans 16 amino acids. The V gene's germline CDR1 is SGHAT and CDR2 FQNNGV. With V trimmed by 5 bases and J by 5 bases, 14 bases remained unmatched. This CDR3 is CASSRQTGGGATEAFF. In DNA form, the CDR3 reads TGTGCCAGCAGCCGGCAAACCGGAGGGGGCGCGACTGAAGCTTTCTTT.

The chain employs TRBV28 and TRBJ1-2; tentatively, D is TRBD1 (6 bases). Germline V gene data show CDR1 as MDHEN and CDR2 as SYDVKM. This CDR3 comprises 13 residues. V lost 6 bases and J lost 4, with 12 bases in between. The chain's CDR3 is CASSIDRSYGYTF. CDR3 DNA: TGTGCCAGCAGCATTGACAGGAGCTATGGCTACACCTTC.

The rearrangement links TRBV6-5 to TRBJ2-1, with D possibly matching TRBD2 (5 bases). The CDR3 is 15 residues long. The germline CDR1 and CDR2 sequences are MNHEY and SVGAGI. V shed 0 bases and J shed 7 bases, with 13 bases lying between them. CDR3 loop: CASSYSPATGNEQFF. The CDR3, as DNA: TGTGCCAGCAGTTACTCGCCCGCTACGGGGAATGAGCAGTTCTTC.

This chain connects TRBV19 to TRBJ1-2, with 10 bases fitting TRBD1. Germline CDR1 reads LNHDA; CDR2 reads SQIVND (reference sequence). The CDR3 length is 12 residues. V shed 7 bases and J 7 bases; nucleotides not matched to a gene: 3. The CDR3 sequence is CASKTGGGGYTF. CDR3 DNA sequence: TGTGCCAGTAAGACAGGGGGCGGTGGCTACACCTTC. Drawing the rest from reference TRBV19 and TRBJ1-2, the complete variable domain is DGGITQSPKYLFRKEGQNVTLSCEQNLNHDAMYWYRQDPGQGLRLIYYSQIVNDFQKGDIAEGYSVSREKKESFPLTVTSAQKNPTAFYLCASKTGGGGYTFGSGTRLTVV.

This clone turned up a few times. The rearrangement joins TRBV30 to TRBJ1-1; 7 nucleotides agree with TRBD1. Germline-derived CDR1 and CDR2 are GTSNPN and SVGIG (reference sequence). There are 11 residues in the CDR3. V gave up 3 bases and J gave up 9 bases; unmatched junction bases: 4. For the CDR3, the DNA is TGTGCCTGGAGAGACAGGGCGAAAGCTTTCTTT. Protein: CAWRDRAKAFF.

As to this clone: This sample includes further DNA sequences coding for the same CDR3. The chain uses TRBV28 and TRBJ2-1, with D possibly being TRBD1 or TRBD2 (5 bases each). V gave up 3 bases and J gave up 10 bases, with 10 bases separating them. The CDR3 spans 12 residues. Germline CDR1 reads MDHEN; CDR2 reads SYDVKM. The DNA of the CDR3 is TGTGCCAGCAGTTTGGGGGTAGACGAGCAGTTCTTC. This translates into CASSLGVDEQFF.

The CDR3 loop is CASSSVAEQYF. CDR3 coding DNA: TGTGCCAGCAGCTCCGTCGCCGAGCAGTACTTC. This chain joins TRBV7-9 and TRBJ2-7; D uncertain. Trimming cost V 4 bases and J 6 bases, with 7 bases left between them. From germline, CDR1 is SEHNR and CDR2 FQNEAQ (reference sequence). This CDR3 is 11 amino acids long.

The chain recombines TRBV9 with TRBJ1-3, with a weak D call TRBD1 (6 bases). Germline V gene sequence: CDR1 SGDLS, CDR2 YYNGEE. This CDR3 has 15 residues. V lost 0 bases to trimming and J lost 2 bases, with 9 bases between them. CDR3 region: CASSVAGAPGNTIYF. The DNA of the CDR3 is TGTGCCAGCAGCGTAGCAGGGGCACCTGGAAACACCATATATTTT.

The rearrangement joins TRBV28 to TRBJ2-3, with 7 bases identical to TRBD2. Looked up from germline, CDR1 is MDHEN and CDR2 is SYDVKM. With V trimmed by 3 bases and J by 10 bases, 13 bases remained unmatched. The CDR3 covers 15 residues. The CDR3 DNA reads TGTGCCAGCAGTTTGGGTGGGGGGGTTCCCAATCCGCAGTATTTT. The encoded protein is CASSLGGGVPNPQYF.

The J gene is TRBJ2-7, the V gene TRBV15; the match to TRBD1 covers 7 bases. The CDR3 consists of 14 residues. Trimming cost V 4 bases and J 5 bases; bases outside gene matches: 8. The germline CDR1 and CDR2 sequences are LNHNV and YYDKDF (reference sequence). Here the CDR3 DNA reads TGTGCCACCAGCAAGAGACAGGGACCTAACGAGCAGTACTTC. Its translation: CATSKRQGPNEQYF.

The rearrangement joins TRBV7-3 to TRBJ2-2; D is unclear. Trimming took 2 bases from V and 2 from J, leaving 9 bases between them. The CDR3 totals 15 residues. Germline CDR1 SGHTA, CDR2 FQGTGA. CDR3 protein: CASSLASFNTGELFF. The CDR3 DNA reads TGTGCCAGCAGCTTAGCCAGCTTTAACACCGGGGAGCTGTTTTTT.

V gene TRBV19 combines with J gene TRBJ1-5, with D tentatively TRBD1 (5 bases). Germline values: CDR1 LNHDA, CDR2 SQIVND (reference sequence). The CDR3 sequence is 15 residues long. The ends were cut back, 8 bases at V and 2 bases at J, with 16 bases in the middle. The CDR3 coding sequence is TGTGCCAGTGAAGTATGGTGGGGGGGCAATCAGCCCCAGCATTTT. Translated: CASEVWWGGNQPQHF. Together with reference TRBV19 and TRBJ1-5, the CDR3 gives the full variable domain: DGGITQSPKYLFRKEGQNVTLSCEQNLNHDAMYWYRQDPGQGLRLIYYSQIVNDFQKGDIAEGYSVSREKKESFPLTVTSAQKNPTAFYLCASEVWWGGNQPQHFGDGTRLSIL.

The chain uses TRBV4-1 and TRBJ2-2, with TRBD2 matching 10 bases. The V segment lost 1 base and the J segment 2 bases; nucleotides outside the gene matches: 7. CDR1 is MGHRA, CDR2 YSYEKL, per germline. The CDR3 runs to 18 residues. CDR3 DNA sequence: TGCGCCAGCAGCCAAGCTCCCGCTAGCGGGAGAAACACCGGGGAGCTGTTTTTT. This translates into CASSQAPASGRNTGELFF.

The genes are TRBV6-6 and TRBJ1-2; 7 positions agree with TRBD1. The CDR3 extends over 13 amino acids. CDR1 is MNHNY and CDR2 is SVGAGI in the germline V gene (reference sequence). Trimming cost V 7 bases and J 2 bases; bases outside gene matches: 4. CDR3 protein: CASTRGQNYGYTF. CDR3 DNA: TGTGCCAGCACCCGGGGACAGAACTATGGCTACACCTTC.

The chain couples TRBV19 to TRBJ2-7; 12 bases are a match to TRBD2. The CDR3 totals 16 residues. J was trimmed by 5 bases and V by 5 bases; bases with no gene match: 10. Germline CDR1 reads LNHDA; CDR2 reads SQIVND (reference sequence). The CDR3 loop reads CASSSRLTSGRHEQYF. In nucleotides, the CDR3 is TGTGCCAGTAGTTCCCGGTTAACTAGCGGGAGGCACGAGCAGTACTTC.

This chain connects TRBV6-5 to TRBJ1-5, with 7 bases lining up with TRBD1. Trimming took 6 bases from V and 1 from J; bases not matched to a gene: 6. This CDR3 is 15 amino acids long. Germline V CDR1 and CDR2: MNHEY, SVGAGI. CDR3 nucleotides: TGTGCCAGCAGCCGACAGGGTTTCAGCAATCAGCCCCAGCATTTT. Its protein is CASSRQGFSNQPQHF.

The sample holds one count of this clone. The rearrangement links TRBV25-1 to TRBJ2-1, with 13 bases fitting TRBD2. The ends lost 6 bases at V and 8 bases at J; junction bases unmatched: 16. Germline assignment: CDR1 MGHDK and CDR2 SYGVNS. The CDR3 extends over 18 amino acids. The CDR3 DNA is TGTGCCAGCAGCCCCAACCCCGGACTAGCGGGAGTTCTACATGAGCAGTTCTTC. It codes for CASSPNPGLAGVLHEQFF. Based on the CDR3 plus reference TRBV25-1 and TRBJ2-1, the full variable domain is EADIYQTPRYLVIGTGKKITLECSQTMGHDKMYWYQQDPGMELHLIHYSYGVNSTEKGDLSSESTVSRIRTEHFPLTLESARPSHTSQYLCASSPNPGLAGVLHEQFFGPGTRLTVL.

This clone was observed a single time. The chain joins TRBV5-1 to TRBJ2-2; D unresolved. The CDR3 sequence is 14 residues long. V lost 4 bases to trimming and J lost 5 bases, with 12 bases between them. Germline V gene lookup returns CDR1 SGHRS and CDR2 YFSETQ. The CDR3 nucleotides are TGCGCCAGCAGCCCCTCCCCCACGACCGGGGAGCTGTTTTTT. Its protein product is CASSPSPTTGELFF.

This chain joins TRBV9 and TRBJ2-1; D is ambiguous. Between the trimmed V and J ends, which lost 3 bases and 0 bases, there was a span of 10 bases. Germline CDR1 SGDLS, CDR2 YYNGEE. The CDR3 has 15 amino acids. Written as DNA, the CDR3 is TGTGCCAGCAGCGCCAGGTCGGGCTCCTACAATGAGCAGTTCTTC. Translated: CASSARSGSYNEQFF.

The chain combines TRBV14 with TRBJ2-5, with 13 bases that match TRBD2. Losses at the gene ends were 2 bases for V and 3 bases for J; bases not matched to a gene: 9. Germline V lookup: CDR1 SGHDN, CDR2 FVKESK. This CDR3 has 18 residues. The CDR3 DNA reads as TGTGCCAGCAGCCAACCCGCGCCAACTAGCGGGAGGGAAGAGACCCAGTACTTC. It specifies CASSQPAPTSGREETQYF.

The chain combines TRBV5-1 with TRBJ1-1, with 7 bases identical to TRBD1. The CDR3 is 14 residues long. V was pared by 4 bases and J by 4 bases, with 7 bases of the junction left unmatched. The germline gives CDR1 SGHRS, CDR2 YFSETQ. The CDR3 coding sequence is TGCGCCAGCAGCCTGAGGGGGCTAGCCACTGAAGCTTTCTTT. This codes for CASSLRGLATEAFF.

This CDR3 reads CASSGGLAGTDTQYF. Here the CDR3 DNA reads TGTGCCAGCAGCGGTGGACTAGCGGGCACAGATACGCAGTATTTT. The chain carries TRBV6-1 and TRBJ2-3; 10 bases fit TRBD2. The J segment lost 1 base and the V segment lost 6 bases, leaving 4 bases of the junction unmatched. Germline CDR1 reads MNHNS; CDR2 reads SASEGT. This CDR3 comprises 15 residues.

Points on this clone: Other DNA sequences in the sample encode the same CDR3. The chain combines TRBV5-1 with TRBJ2-2, with D uncertain. CDR3 length equals 13 residues. Germline assignment: CDR1 SGHRS and CDR2 YFSETQ. The ends were cut back, 1 base at V and 5 bases at J, with 6 bases in the middle. The CDR3 DNA reads TGCGCCAGCAGCTTGACAGTTACCGGGGAGCTGTTTTTT. Its protein product is CASSLTVTGELFF.

J is TRBJ2-1 and V is TRBV7-6; TRBD1 matches at 7 bases. The CDR3 has 13 residues. The J segment lost 7 bases and the V segment lost 4 bases, leaving 4 bases of the junction unmatched. Germline CDR1 is SGHVS and CDR2 is FNYEAQ. The chain's CDR3 is CASSWGTVNEQFF. CDR3 bases: TGTGCCAGCAGCTGGGGGACAGTGAATGAGCAGTTCTTC. Full variable domain (outside the CDR3, taken from reference TRBV7-6 and TRBJ2-1): GAGVSQSPRYKVTKRGQDVALRCDPISGHVSLYWYRQALGQGPEFLTYFNYEAQQDKSGLPNDRFSAERPEGSISTLTIQRTEQRDSAMYRCASSWGTVNEQFFGPGTRLTVL.

The chain employs TRBV7-2 and TRBJ1-6; 10 nucleotides line up with TRBD1. This CDR3 has 14 amino acids. The V segment lost 6 bases and the J segment 9 bases; nucleotides outside the gene matches: 5. The germline V gene has CDR1 SGHTA and CDR2 FQGNSA. CDR3 DNA sequence: TGTGCCAGCAGTCATGACAGGGGGCGTTCACCCCTCCACTTT. This sequence encodes CASSHDRGRSPLHF.

This chain joins TRBV15 and TRBJ1-2, with D possibly matching TRBD1 (5 bases). CDR1 LNHNV and CDR2 YYDKDF come from the germline V gene (reference sequence). The CDR3 is made up of 19 amino acids. V lost 1 base to trimming and J lost 3 bases, with 24 bases between them. The DNA for the CDR3 is TGTGCCACCAGCAGAGGTTTGGGAGACAGTCGCGGAACGGACTATGGCTACACCTTC. Its protein product is CATSRGLGDSRGTDYGYTF.

The chain recombines TRBV7-2 with TRBJ2-7; D is undetermined. The ends were cut back, 1 base at V and 2 bases at J, with 9 bases in the middle. This CDR3 has 14 amino acids. Germline-derived CDR1 and CDR2 are SGHTA and FQGNSA. CDR3 loop: CASSLVFLAYEQYF. CDR3 coding DNA: TGTGCCAGCAGCTTAGTTTTCCTAGCCTACGAGCAGTACTTC.

The chain joins TRBV2 to TRBJ2-5, with D possibly TRBD2 on 6 matching bases. Per the germline V gene, CDR1 is SNHLY and CDR2 is FYNNEI. The CDR3 has 13 amino acids. Trimming stripped 6 bases from V and 5 bases from J, with 13 bases between. Here the CDR3 DNA reads TGTGCCAGCAGGAGGGAGGTCGGCGAGACCCAGTACTTC. As protein: CASRREVGETQYF. Variable domain in full (rest from reference TRBV2 and TRBJ2-5): EPEVTQTPSHQVTQMGQEVILRCVPISNHLYFYWYRQILGQKVEFLVSFYNNEISEKSEIFDDQFSVERPDGSNFTLKIRSTKLEDSAMYFCASRREVGETQYFGPGTRLLVL.